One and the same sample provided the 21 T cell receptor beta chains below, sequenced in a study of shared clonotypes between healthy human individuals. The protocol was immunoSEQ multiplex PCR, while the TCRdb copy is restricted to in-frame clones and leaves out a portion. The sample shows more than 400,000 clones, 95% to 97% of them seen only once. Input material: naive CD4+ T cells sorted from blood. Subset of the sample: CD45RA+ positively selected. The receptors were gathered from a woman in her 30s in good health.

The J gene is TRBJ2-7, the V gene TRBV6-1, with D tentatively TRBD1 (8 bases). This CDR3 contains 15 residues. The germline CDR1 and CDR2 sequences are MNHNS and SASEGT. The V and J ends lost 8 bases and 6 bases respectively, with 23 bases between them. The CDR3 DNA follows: TGTGCCAGCGGAAAAAGCGGGACAGGCTCTGGCGAGCAGTACTTC. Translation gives CASGKSGTGSGEQYF.

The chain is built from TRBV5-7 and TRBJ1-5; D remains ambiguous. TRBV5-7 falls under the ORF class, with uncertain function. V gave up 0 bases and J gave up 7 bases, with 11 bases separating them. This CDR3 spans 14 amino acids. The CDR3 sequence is CASSLGGPGQPQHF. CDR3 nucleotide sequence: TGTGCCAGCAGCTTGGGAGGACCCGGACAGCCCCAGCATTTT.

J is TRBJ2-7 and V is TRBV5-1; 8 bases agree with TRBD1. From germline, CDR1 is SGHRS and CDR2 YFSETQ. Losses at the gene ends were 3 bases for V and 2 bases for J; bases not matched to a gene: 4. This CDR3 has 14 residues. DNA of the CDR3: TGCGCCAGCAGCTGGACAGGGTCCACCTACGAGCAGTACTTC. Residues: CASSWTGSTYEQYF. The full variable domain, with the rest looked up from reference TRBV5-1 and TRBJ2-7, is KAGVTQTPRYLIKTRGQQVTLSCSPISGHRSVSWYQQTPGQGLQFLFEYFSETQRNKGNFPGRFSGRQFSNSRSEMNVSTLELGDSALYLCASSWTGSTYEQYFGPGTRLTVT.

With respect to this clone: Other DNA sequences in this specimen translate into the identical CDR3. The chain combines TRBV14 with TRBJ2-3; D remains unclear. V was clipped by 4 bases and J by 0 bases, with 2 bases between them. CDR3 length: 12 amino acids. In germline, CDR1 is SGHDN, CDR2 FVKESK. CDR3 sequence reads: CASSLSTDTQYF. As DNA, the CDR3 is TGTGCCAGCAGCCTTAGCACAGATACGCAGTATTTT.

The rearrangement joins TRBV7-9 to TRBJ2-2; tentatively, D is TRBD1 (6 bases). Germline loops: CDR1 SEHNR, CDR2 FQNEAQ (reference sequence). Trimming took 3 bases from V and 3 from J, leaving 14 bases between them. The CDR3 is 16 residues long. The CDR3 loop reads CASSLVRGRDTGELFF. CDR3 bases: TGTGCCAGCAGCTTGGTCAGGGGACGGGACACCGGGGAGCTGTTTTTT.

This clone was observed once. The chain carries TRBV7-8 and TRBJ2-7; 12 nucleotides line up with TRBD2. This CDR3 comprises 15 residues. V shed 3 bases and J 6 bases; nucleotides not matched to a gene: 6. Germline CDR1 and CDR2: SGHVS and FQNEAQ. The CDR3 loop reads CASSFRLAGAPEQYF. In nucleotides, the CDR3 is TGTGCCAGCAGCTTCAGACTAGCGGGAGCCCCCGAGCAGTACTTC.

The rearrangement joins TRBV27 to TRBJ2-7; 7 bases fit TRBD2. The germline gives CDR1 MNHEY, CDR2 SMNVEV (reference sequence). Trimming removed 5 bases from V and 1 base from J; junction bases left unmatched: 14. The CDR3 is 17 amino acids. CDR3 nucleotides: TGTGCCAGCAGTCCCTACTCTCTAGCGGTCGTTTCCTACGAGCAGTACTTC. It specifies CASSPYSLAVVSYEQYF.

CDR3 coding DNA: TGTGCCAGCTCACAAGCCCCCGGGACAGGGAACACTGAAGCTTTCTTT. Its translation: CASSQAPGTGNTEAFF. This rearrangement joins TRBV18 to TRBJ1-1; 8 bases are shared with TRBD1. V trimming: 4 bases; J trimming: 1 base; junction bases outside the gene matches: 8. CDR1 and CDR2 from the germline V gene are KGHSH and LQKENI. The CDR3 runs to 16 residues.

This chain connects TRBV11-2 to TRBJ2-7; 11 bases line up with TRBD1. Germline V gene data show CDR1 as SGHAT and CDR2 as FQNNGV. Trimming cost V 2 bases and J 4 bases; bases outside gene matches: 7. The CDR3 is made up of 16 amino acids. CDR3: CASSLHSDRGLYEQYF. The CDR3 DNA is TGTGCCAGCAGCTTACATTCGGACAGGGGGCTGTACGAGCAGTACTTC.

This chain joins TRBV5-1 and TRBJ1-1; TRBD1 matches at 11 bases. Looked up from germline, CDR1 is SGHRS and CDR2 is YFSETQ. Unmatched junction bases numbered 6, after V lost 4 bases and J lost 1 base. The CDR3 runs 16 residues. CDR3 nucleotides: TGCGCCAGCAGCACGAGGACAGGGGGCCGGAACACTGAAGCTTTCTTT. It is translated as CASSTRTGGRNTEAFF.

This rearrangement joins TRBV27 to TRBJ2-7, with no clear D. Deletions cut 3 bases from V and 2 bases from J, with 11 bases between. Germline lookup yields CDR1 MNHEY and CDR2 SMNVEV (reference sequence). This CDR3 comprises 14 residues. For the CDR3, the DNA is TGTGCCAGCAGTTTTACCAGACTGACCTACGAGCAGTACTTC. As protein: CASSFTRLTYEQYF.

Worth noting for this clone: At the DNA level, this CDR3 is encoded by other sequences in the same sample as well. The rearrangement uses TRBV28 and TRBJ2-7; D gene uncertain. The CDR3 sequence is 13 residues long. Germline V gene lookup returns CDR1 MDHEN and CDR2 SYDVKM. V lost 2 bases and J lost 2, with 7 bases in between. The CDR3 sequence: CASSLGTPYEQYF. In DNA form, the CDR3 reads TGTGCCAGCAGTTTAGGAACCCCCTACGAGCAGTACTTC.

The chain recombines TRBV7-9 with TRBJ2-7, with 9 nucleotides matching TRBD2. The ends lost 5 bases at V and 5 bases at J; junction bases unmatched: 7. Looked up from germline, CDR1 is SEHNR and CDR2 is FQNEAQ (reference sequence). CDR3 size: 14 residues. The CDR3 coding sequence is TGTGCCAGCAGCCATAGCGGGAGTGGGAACGAGCAGTACTTC. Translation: CASSHSGSGNEQYF.

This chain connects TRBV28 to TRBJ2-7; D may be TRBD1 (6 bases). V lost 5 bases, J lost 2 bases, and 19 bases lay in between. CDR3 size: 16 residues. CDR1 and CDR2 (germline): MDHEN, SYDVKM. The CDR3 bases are TGTGCCAGCAGTCCAATCGGGACACCGGGGACCTACGAGCAGTACTTC. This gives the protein CASSPIGTPGTYEQYF.

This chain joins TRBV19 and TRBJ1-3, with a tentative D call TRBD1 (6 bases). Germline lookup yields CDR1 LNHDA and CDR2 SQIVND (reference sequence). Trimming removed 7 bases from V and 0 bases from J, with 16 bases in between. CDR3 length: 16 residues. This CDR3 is CASNPGTPLSGNTIYF. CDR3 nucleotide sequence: TGTGCCAGTAATCCCGGGACACCGCTCTCTGGAAACACCATATATTTT.

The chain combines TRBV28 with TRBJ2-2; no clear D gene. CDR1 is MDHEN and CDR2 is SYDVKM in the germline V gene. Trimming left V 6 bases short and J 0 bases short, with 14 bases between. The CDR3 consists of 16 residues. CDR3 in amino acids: CASSQTGPPNTGELFF. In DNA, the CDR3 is TGTGCCAGCAGCCAAACTGGCCCCCCGAACACCGGGGAGCTGTTTTTT.

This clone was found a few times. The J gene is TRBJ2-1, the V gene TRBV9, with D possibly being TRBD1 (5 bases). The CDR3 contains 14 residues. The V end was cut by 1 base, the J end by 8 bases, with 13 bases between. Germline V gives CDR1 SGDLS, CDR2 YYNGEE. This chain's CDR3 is CASSVRGVRDEQFF. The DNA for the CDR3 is TGTGCCAGCAGCGTAAGGGGCGTCCGTGATGAGCAGTTCTTC.

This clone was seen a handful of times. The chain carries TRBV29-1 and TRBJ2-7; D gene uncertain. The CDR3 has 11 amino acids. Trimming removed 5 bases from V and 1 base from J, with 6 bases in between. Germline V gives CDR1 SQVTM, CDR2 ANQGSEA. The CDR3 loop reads CSVQGSYEQYF. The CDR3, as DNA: TGCAGCGTTCAAGGGTCCTACGAGCAGTACTTC.

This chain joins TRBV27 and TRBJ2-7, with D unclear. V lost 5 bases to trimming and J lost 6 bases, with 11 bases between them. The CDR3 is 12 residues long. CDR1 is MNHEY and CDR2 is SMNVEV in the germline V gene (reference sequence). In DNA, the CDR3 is TGTGCCAGCAGTGCCTCTCCTCGCGAGCAGTACTTC. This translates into CASSASPREQYF.

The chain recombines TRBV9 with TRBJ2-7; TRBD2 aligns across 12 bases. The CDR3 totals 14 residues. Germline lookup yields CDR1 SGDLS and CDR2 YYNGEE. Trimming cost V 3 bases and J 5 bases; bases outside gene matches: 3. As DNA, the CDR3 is TGTGCCAGCAGCGCTCGACTAGCGGGAGACGAGCAGTACTTC. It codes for CASSARLAGDEQYF.

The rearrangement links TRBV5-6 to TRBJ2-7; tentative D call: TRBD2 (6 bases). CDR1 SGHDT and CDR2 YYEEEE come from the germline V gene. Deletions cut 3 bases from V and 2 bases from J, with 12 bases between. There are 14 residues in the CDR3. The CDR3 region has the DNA TGTGCCAGCAGCTACGCTAGCGCTACCTACGAGCAGTACTTC. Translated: CASSYASATYEQYF.